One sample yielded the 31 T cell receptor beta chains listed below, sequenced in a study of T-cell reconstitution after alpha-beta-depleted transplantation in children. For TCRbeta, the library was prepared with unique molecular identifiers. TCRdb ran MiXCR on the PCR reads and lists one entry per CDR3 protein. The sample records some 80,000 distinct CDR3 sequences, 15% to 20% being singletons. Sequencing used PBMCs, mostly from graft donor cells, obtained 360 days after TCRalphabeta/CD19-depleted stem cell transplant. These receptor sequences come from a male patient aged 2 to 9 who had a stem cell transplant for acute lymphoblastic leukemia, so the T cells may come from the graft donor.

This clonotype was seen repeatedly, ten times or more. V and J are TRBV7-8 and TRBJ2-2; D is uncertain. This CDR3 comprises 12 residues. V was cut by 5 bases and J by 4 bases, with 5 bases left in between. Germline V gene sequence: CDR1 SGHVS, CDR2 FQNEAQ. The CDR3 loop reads CASSPFTGELFF. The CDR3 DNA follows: TGTGCCAGCAGCCCTTTCACCGGGGAGCTGTTTTTT.

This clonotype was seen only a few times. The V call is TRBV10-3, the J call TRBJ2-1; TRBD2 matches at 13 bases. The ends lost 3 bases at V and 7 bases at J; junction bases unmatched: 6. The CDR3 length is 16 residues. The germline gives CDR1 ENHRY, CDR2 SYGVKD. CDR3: CAISELAGGTQNEQFF. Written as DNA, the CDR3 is TGTGCCATCAGTGAACTAGCGGGAGGGACGCAGAATGAGCAGTTCTTC.

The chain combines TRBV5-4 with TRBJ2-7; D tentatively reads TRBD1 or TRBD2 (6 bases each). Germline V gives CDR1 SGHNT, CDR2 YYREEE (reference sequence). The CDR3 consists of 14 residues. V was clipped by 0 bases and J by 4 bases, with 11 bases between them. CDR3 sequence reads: CASSLAGARYEQYF. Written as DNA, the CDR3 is TGTGCCAGCAGCTTGGCGGGGGCGCGGTACGAGCAGTACTTC.

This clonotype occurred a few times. CDR3 region: CASSPLTREQFF. The CDR3 DNA follows: TGTGCCAGCAGCCCCCTGACCCGAGAGCAGTTCTTC. The chain joins TRBV12-3 or TRBV12-4 to TRBJ2-1; no definite D call. With 6 bases removed from V and 10 bases from J, the gap between germline ends came to 13 bases. The CDR3 has 12 residues.

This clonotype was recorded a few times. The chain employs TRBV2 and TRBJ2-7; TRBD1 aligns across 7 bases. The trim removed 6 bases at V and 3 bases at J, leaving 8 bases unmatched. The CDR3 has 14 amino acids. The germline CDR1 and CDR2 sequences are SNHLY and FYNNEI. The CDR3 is CASRRDRAVYEQYF. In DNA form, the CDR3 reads TGTGCCAGCAGAAGAGACAGGGCGGTCTACGAGCAGTACTTC.

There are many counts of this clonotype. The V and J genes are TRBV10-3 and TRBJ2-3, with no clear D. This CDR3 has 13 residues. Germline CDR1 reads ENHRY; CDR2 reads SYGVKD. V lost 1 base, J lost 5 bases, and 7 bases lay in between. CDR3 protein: CAISEFDKDTQYF. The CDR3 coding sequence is TGTGCCATCAGTGAGTTCGATAAAGATACGCAGTATTTT.

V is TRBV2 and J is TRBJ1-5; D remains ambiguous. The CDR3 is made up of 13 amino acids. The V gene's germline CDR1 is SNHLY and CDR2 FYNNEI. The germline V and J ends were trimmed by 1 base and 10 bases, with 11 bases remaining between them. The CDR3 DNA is TGTGCCAGCAGTGAAGATGCGGTCAGCCCCCAGCATTTT. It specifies CASSEDAVSPQHF.

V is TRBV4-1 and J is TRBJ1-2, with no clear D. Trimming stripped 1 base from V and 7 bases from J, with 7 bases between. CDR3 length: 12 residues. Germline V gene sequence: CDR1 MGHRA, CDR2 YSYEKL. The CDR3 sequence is CASSQGRFGYTF. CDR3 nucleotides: TGCGCCAGCAGCCAAGGGAGATTTGGCTACACCTTC.

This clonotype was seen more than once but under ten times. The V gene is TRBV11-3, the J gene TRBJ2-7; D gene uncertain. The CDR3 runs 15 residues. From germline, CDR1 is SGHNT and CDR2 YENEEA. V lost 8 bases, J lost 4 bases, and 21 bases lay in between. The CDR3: CASSPRGSVTYEQYF. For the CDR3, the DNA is TGTGCCAGCTCCCCCAGAGGATCCGTCACTTACGAGCAGTACTTC.

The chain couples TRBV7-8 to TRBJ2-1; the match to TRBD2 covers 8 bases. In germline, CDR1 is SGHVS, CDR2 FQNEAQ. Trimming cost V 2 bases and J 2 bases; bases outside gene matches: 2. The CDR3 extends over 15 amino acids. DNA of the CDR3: TGTGCCAGCAGCTTAACGGGACTAGCCTACAATGAGCAGTTCTTC. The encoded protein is CASSLTGLAYNEQFF.

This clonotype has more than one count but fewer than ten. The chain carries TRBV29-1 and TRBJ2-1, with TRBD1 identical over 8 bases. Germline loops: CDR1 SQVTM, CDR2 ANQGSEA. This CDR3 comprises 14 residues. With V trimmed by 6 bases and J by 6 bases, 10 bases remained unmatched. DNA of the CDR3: TGCAGCGTGTCCCGGGACAGGCCACGCAATGAGCAGTTCTTC. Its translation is CSVSRDRPRNEQFF.

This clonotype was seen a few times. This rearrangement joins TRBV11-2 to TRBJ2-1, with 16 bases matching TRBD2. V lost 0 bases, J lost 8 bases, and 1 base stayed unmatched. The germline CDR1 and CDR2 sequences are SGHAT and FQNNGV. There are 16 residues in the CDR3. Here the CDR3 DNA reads TGTGCCAGCAGCTTAGAGGGACTAGCGGGAGGGGATGAGCAGTTCTTC. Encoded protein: CASSLEGLAGGDEQFF.

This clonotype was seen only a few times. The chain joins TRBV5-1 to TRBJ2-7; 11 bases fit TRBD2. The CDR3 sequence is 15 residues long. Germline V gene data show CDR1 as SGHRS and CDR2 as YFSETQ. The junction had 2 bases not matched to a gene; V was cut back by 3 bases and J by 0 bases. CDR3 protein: CASSSTSGNSYEQYF. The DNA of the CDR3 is TGCGCCAGCAGCTCGACTAGCGGGAACTCCTACGAGCAGTACTTC.

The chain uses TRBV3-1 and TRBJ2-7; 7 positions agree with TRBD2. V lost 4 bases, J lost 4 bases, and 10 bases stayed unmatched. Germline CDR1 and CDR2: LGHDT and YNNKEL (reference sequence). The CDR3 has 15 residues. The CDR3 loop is CASSPGGRTGYEQYF. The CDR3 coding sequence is TGTGCCAGCAGCCCCGGCGGGAGAACGGGTTACGAGCAGTACTTC.

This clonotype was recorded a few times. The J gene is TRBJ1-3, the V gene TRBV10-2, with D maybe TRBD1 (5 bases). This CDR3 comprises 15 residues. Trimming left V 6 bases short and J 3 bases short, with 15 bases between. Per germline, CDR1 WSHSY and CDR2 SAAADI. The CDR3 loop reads CASSKFRDGGNTIYF. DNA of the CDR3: TGCGCCAGCAGCAAATTCCGGGACGGTGGAAACACCATATATTTT.

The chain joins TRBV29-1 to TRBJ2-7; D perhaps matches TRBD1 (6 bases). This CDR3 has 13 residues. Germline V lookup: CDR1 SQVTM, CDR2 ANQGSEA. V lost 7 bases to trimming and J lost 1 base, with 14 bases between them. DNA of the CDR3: TGCAGCGCCCTGACAGGCTTATCCTACGAGCAGTACTTC. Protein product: CSALTGLSYEQYF.

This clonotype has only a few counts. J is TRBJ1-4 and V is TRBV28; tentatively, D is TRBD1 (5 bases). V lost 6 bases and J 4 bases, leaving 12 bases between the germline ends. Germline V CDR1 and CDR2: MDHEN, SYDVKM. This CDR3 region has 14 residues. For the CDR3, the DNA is TGTGCCAGCAGCCCATGGGGACTTAATGAAAAACTGTTTTTT. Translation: CASSPWGLNEKLFF.

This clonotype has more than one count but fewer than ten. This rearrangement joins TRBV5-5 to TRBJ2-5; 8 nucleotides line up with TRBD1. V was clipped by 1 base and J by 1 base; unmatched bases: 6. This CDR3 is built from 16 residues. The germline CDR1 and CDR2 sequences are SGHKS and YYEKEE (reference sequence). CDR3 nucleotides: TGTGCCAGCAGCTTGTACAGGGGGACAATCCAAGAGACCCAGTACTTC. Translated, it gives CASSLYRGTIQETQYF.

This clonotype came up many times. The CDR3 DNA is TGTGCCAGCAAGGCCGGGGGGCATAGCTCCTACAATGAGCAGTTCTTC. Translated, it gives CASKAGGHSSYNEQFF. The chain couples TRBV12-3 or TRBV12-4 to TRBJ2-1; maybe TRBD2 (7 bases). V was trimmed by 7 bases and J by 0 bases, leaving 16 bases between them. The CDR3 contains 16 residues.

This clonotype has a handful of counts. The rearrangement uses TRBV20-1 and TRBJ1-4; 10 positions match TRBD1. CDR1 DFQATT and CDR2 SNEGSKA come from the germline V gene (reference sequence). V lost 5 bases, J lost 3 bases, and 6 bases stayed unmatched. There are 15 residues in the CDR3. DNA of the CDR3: TGCAGTGCTCAGAGACAGGGGGCAGCTAATGAAAAACTGTTTTTT. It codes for CSAQRQGAANEKLFF.

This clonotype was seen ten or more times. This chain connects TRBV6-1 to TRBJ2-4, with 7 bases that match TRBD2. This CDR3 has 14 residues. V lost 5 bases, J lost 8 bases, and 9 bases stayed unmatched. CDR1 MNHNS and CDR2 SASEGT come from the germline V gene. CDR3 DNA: TGTGCCAGCAGTCCCGGGGAGGGGAGGTACATTCAGTACTTC. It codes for CASSPGEGRYIQYF.

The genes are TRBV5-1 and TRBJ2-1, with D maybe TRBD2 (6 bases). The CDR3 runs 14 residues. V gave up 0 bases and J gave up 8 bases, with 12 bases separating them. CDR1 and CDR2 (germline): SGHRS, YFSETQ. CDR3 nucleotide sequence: TGCGCCAGCAGCTTGGGTGGGAGGCTACATGAGCAGTTCTTC. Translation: CASSLGGRLHEQFF. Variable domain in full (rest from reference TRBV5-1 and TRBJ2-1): KAGVTQTPRYLIKTRGQQVTLSCSPISGHRSVSWYQQTPGQGLQFLFEYFSETQRNKGNFPGRFSGRQFSNSRSEMNVSTLELGDSALYLCASSLGGRLHEQFFGPGTRLTVL.

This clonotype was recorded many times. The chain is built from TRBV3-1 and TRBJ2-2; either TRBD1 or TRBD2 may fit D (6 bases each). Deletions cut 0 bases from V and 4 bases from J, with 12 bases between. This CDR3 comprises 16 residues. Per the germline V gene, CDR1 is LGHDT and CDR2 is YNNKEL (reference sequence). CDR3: CASSQETRGLTGELFF. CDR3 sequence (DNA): TGTGCCAGCAGCCAAGAGACCCGGGGGCTCACCGGGGAGCTGTTTTTT.

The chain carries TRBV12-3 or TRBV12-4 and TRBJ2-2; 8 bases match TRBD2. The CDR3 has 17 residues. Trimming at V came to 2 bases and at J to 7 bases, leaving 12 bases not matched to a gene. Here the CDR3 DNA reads TGTGCCAGCAGTTTAATAGGGACCTGGACTAGCATCGGGGAGCTGTTTTTT. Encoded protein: CASSLIGTWTSIGELFF.

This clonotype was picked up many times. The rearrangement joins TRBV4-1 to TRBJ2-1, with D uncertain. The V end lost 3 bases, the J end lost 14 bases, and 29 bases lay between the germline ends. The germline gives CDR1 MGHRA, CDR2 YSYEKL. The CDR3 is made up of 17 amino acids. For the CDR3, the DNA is TGCGCCAGCAGCCAGGTGTTGGGCTACGACCTTTCGGTGAGCAAGTTCTTC. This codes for CASSQVLGYDLSVSKFF.

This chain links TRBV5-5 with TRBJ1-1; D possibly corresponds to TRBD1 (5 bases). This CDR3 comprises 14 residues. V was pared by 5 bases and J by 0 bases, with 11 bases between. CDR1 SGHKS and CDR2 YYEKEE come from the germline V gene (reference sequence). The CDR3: CASRQEVLNTEAFF. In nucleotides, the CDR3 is TGTGCCAGCAGACAGGAGGTCCTGAACACTGAAGCTTTCTTT.

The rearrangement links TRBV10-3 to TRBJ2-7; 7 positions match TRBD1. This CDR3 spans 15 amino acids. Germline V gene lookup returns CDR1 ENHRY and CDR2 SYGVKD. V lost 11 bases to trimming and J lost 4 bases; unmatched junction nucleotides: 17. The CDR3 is CAPERSPGQRYEQYF. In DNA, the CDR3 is TGTGCCCCCGAAAGATCACCGGGACAGCGGTACGAGCAGTACTTC.

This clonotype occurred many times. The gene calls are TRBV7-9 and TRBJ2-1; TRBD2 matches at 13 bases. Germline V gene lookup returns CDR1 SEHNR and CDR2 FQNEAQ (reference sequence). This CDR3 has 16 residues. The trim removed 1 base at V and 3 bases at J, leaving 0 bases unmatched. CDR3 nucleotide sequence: TGTGCCAGCAGCTTAGGGACTAGCGGGAGCTACAATGAGCAGTTCTTC. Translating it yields CASSLGTSGSYNEQFF.

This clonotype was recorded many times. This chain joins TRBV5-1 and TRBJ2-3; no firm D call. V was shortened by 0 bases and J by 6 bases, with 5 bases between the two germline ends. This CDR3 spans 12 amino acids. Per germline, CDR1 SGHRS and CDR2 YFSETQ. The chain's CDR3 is CASSLEGDTQYF. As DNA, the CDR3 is TGCGCCAGCAGCTTGGAAGGGGATACGCAGTATTTT. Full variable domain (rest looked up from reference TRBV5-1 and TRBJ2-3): KAGVTQTPRYLIKTRGQQVTLSCSPISGHRSVSWYQQTPGQGLQFLFEYFSETQRNKGNFPGRFSGRQFSNSRSEMNVSTLELGDSALYLCASSLEGDTQYFGPGTRLTVL.

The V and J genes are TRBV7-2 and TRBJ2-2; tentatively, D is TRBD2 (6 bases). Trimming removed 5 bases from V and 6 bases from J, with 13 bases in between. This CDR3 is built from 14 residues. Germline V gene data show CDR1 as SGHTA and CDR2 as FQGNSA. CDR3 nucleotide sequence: TGTGCCAGCAGCCCCCGGGCGGGACCCGGGGAGCTGTTTTTT. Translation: CASSPRAGPGELFF.

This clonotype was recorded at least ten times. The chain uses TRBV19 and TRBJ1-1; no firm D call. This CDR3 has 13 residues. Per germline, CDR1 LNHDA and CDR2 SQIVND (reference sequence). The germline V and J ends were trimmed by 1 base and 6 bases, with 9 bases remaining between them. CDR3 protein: CASSIGLNSEAFF. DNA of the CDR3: TGTGCCAGTAGTATAGGACTAAATTCTGAAGCTTTCTTT.